The 7 T cell receptor beta chains in this list originate from one sample, sequenced in a study of T-cell reconstitution after alpha-beta-depleted transplantation in children. Researchers prepared the TCRbeta library using unique molecular identifiers, the study reports. TCRdb independently ran MiXCR on the PCR reads; one entry per CDR3 protein. The data contain approximately 200,000 distinct CDR3 sequences, 13% to 15% of them singletons. The input for sequencing was PBMCs from the stem cell graft donor, taken from the stem cell graft. These receptors were taken from a human donor who donated a stem cell graft to a child with acute lymphoblastic leukemia.

This clonotype has just a few counts. The chain employs TRBV20-1 and TRBJ2-7, with 9 bases lining up with TRBD2. This CDR3 comprises 16 residues. Germline V CDR1 and CDR2: DFQATT, SNEGSKA (reference sequence). With 0 bases clipped from V and 5 bases from J, the junction kept 11 bases outside the gene matches. The CDR3 bases are TGCAGTGCTAGAGAGGGAGCGGGAGGAGGAGTCCACGAGCAGTACTTC. Translated, it gives CSAREGAGGGVHEQYF.

The CDR3 sequence is CAWSNPGQGATEAFF. In nucleotides, the CDR3 is TGTGCCTGGAGTAACCCCGGGCAGGGGGCCACTGAAGCTTTCTTT. The chain recombines TRBV30 with TRBJ1-1, with 8 bases lining up with TRBD1. Trimming cost V 2 bases and J 4 bases; bases outside gene matches: 9. CDR3 length: 15 residues. CDR1 is GTSNPN and CDR2 is SVGIG in the germline V gene (reference sequence).

This clonotype showed up many times. This chain links TRBV7-2 with TRBJ2-3; D call uncertain. This CDR3 contains 14 residues. The V gene's germline CDR1 is SGHTA and CDR2 FQGNSA. The V end lost 1 base, the J end lost 3 bases, and 8 bases lay between the germline ends. The CDR3 loop reads CASSLVIGTDTQYF. CDR3 nucleotides: TGTGCCAGCAGCTTAGTTATCGGGACAGATACGCAGTATTTT.

This clonotype was counted many times. This chain joins TRBV28 and TRBJ2-3; TRBD2 matches at 9 bases. The CDR3 spans 17 residues. V dropped 3 bases and J dropped 0; count of bases not matched to a gene: 7. From germline, CDR1 is MDHEN and CDR2 SYDVKM. The CDR3 DNA follows: TGTGCCAGCAGTTTGGAAACGACTAGCGGAAGCACAGATACGCAGTATTTT. Amino acid sequence: CASSLETTSGSTDTQYF.

At least ten counts were recorded for this clonotype. The rearrangement joins TRBV29-1 to TRBJ1-1; D is uncertain. The V gene lost 2 bases and the J gene lost 4 bases, with 14 bases spanning the gap. Germline V gene sequence: CDR1 SQVTM, CDR2 ANQGSEA. This CDR3 has 14 amino acids. The CDR3 DNA reads as TGCAGCGTTGAACAGGTGGAGATTTCCACTGAAGCTTTCTTT. Encoded protein: CSVEQVEISTEAFF.

This clonotype was recorded at least ten times. The chain recombines TRBV18 with TRBJ1-1; TRBD1 matches at 11 bases. J gave up 5 bases and V 2 bases, and 7 bases lay outside the gene matches. Per the germline V gene, CDR1 is KGHSH and CDR2 is LQKENI. The CDR3 covers 16 residues. The CDR3 spells CASSPRTGGAGTEAFF. The CDR3 DNA reads TGTGCCAGCTCACCAAGGACAGGGGGCGCGGGGACTGAAGCTTTCTTT.

This clonotype was observed at least ten times. The rearrangement links TRBV7-2 to TRBJ2-7, with 7 bases lining up with TRBD2. V was clipped by 5 bases and J by 6 bases; unmatched bases: 10. This CDR3 region has 14 residues. CDR1 and CDR2 (germline): SGHTA, FQGNSA. CDR3 residues: CASSPMGTTGEQYF. Here the CDR3 DNA reads TGTGCCAGCAGCCCAATGGGGACTACCGGCGAGCAGTACTTC.